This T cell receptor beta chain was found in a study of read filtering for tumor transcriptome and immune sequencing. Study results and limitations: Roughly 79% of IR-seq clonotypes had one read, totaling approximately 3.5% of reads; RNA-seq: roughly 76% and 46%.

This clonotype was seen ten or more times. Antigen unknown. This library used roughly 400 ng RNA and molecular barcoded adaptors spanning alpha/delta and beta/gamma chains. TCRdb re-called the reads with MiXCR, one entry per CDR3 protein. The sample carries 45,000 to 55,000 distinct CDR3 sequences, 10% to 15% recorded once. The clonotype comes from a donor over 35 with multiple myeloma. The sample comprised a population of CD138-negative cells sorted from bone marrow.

The CDR3: CSAFLGGETQYF. CDR3 DNA: TGCAGCGCCTTCTTGGGCGGGGAGACCCAGTACTTC. The gene calls are TRBV29-1 and TRBJ2-5; a weak D match, TRBD2 (5 bases). The V and J ends lost 7 bases and 5 bases respectively, with 14 bases between them. The V gene's germline CDR1 is SQVTM and CDR2 ANQGSEA. CDR3 length: 12 residues.